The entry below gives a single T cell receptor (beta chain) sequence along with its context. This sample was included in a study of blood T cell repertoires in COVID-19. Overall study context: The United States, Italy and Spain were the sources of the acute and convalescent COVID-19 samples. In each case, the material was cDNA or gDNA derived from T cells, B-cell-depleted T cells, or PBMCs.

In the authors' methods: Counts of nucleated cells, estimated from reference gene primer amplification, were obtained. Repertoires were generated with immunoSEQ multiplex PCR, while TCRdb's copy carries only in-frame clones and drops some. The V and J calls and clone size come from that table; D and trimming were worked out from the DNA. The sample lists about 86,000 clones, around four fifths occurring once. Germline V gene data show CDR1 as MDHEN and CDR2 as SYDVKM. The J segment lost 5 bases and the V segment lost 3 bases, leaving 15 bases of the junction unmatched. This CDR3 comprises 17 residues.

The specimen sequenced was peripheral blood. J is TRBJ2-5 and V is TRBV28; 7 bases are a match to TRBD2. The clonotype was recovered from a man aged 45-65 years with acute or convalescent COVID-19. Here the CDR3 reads CASSFYGKAGLGETQYF. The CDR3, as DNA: TGTGCCAGCAGTTTCTATGGGAAAGCGGGATTAGGGGAGACCCAGTACTTC.